This T cell receptor (beta chain) was found in a study of T cell responses to AZD1222 COVID-19 vaccine. Study outcomes and limitations: Donors were largely white British and mainly female; clonal diversity was possibly underestimated.

TCRdb keeps only in-frame clones here, not all; method: immunoSEQ multiplex PCR. The sample lists over 85,000 clones; approximately 84% were seen once. On this clone itself: Antigen: not known.

Second doses that came at about 4 or about 12 weeks were put together. This TCR came from an adult who received the AZD1222 COVID-19 vaccine. Source: peripheral blood, taken 28 days after the second AZD1222 dose.

CDR3 DNA: TGTGCCAGCAGCCCCGCGAACCAATATGGCTACACCTTC. Protein sequence: CASSPANQYGYTF. The rearrangement links TRBV3-1 (or the pseudogene TRBV3-2) to TRBJ1-2; D not resolved. The CDR3 length is 13 residues. Germline values: CDR1 LGHDT, CDR2 YNNKEL (reference sequence). Trimming left V 4 bases short and J 5 bases short, with 11 bases between.